This T cell receptor beta chain was sequenced in a study of cytomegalovirus exposure and HLA in healthy donors. The PCR ran on 60 Vbeta and 13 Jbeta primers. As originally analysed: In a later analysis, about 11 million of tens of millions of unique beta chains occurred in at least two donors. TCRdb's copy holds only in-frame clones and misses some; the assay was immunoSEQ multiplex PCR. D and trimming were read from the DNA, whereas the V and J calls and clone size are those reported in that table. The repertoire holds about 67,000 clones, with 55% to 80% as singletons. This CDR3 comprises 13 residues. Germline V lookup: CDR1 MNHNY, CDR2 SVGAGI (reference sequence). Germline trimming cut 6 bases from V and 0 bases from J; bases unmatched to any gene: 2. Note on this clone: Its antigen is not known.

Findings of the study overall: Presence/absence analyses treated sequencing depth as roughly uniform across donors. Certain sequence variants were highly shared and formed a cluster, and this cluster was likely a sequencing artifact.

V gene TRBV6-6 combines with J gene TRBJ2-7; 7 bases align to TRBD2. The clonotype was recovered from a woman aged 25 to 39 in good health and CMV-seronegative. Sequenced: PBMCs. CDR3 residues: CASRRDYSYEQYF. DNA of the CDR3: TGTGCCAGCAGAAGGGACTACTCCTACGAGCAGTACTTC.